The rows below give T cell receptor beta chains drawn from one sample of a study of graft-versus-host responses after intestinal transplantation. No antigen has been assigned to these receptors. Profiled with immunoSEQ multiplex PCR; TCRdb holds only in-frame clones, not every one. The sample includes around 120,000 clones, approximately 95% of them seen just once. The sample consisted of unstimulated CD8+ T cells sorted from spleen or lymph node cells, taken before intestinal transplant. The receptors come from a human donor who received an intestinal transplant. CDR3s leave out the opening cysteine and the closing phenylalanine or tryptophan.

V	J	CDR3
TRBV9	TRBJ2-3	ASSVGGRGTDTQY
TRBV27	TRBJ2-7	ASSWTAYYEQY
TRBV7-9	TRBJ2-7	ASSTGLPYEQY
TRBV5-1	TRBJ2-4	ASSLNPWAGWAKNIQY
TRBV9	TRBJ2-2	ASSVGVAAISNTGELF
TRBV6-5	TRBJ2-1	ASSYGQSSYNEQF
TRBV7-8	TRBJ2-7	ASSLGQGGEQY
TRBV6-1	TRBJ1-1	ASGFPGTEAF
TRBV11-2	TRBJ2-1	ASSFPLLGLAGGNEQF
TRBV28	TRBJ2-5	ASRPQGAKETQY
TRBV6-1	TRBJ2-7	ASRDRERYEQY
TRBV12-5	TRBJ2-1	ASGLMGGGRPDEQF
TRBV28	TRBJ2-7	ASSLFTGRYEQY
TRBV27	TRBJ2-7	ASSQGSQIFSYEQY
TRBV28	NA	ASSSGQNYEQY
TRBV7-9	TRBJ1-4	ASSFQGREKLF
TRBV28	TRBJ1-5	ASSLSGGSFDQPQH
TRBV4-2	TRBJ1-2	ASSQEGGYGYT
TRBV28	TRBJ2-5	ASSFGASGRSETQY
TRBV11-1	TRBJ2-1	ASSFILNNEQF
TRBV4-3	TRBJ2-7	ASSQDGGDRTSYEQY
TRBV5-6	TRBJ2-3	ASSLEWGLEGELDTQY
TRBV9	TRBJ2-5	ASSPSGADQETQY
TRBV7-9	TRBJ2-1	ASSLPAGRDHYNEQF
TRBV4-3	TRBJ2-7	ASSAYEQY
TRBV6-1	TRBJ2-1	ASSERTGVGYNEQF
TRBV28	TRBJ2-1	ASSSLATGSYNEQF
TRBV23-1	TRBJ1-5	ASTRQFPYSNQPQH
TRBV4-3	TRBJ2-1	ASSQDVASYNEQF
TRBV7-8	TRBJ1-5	ASTSRGWSNQPQH